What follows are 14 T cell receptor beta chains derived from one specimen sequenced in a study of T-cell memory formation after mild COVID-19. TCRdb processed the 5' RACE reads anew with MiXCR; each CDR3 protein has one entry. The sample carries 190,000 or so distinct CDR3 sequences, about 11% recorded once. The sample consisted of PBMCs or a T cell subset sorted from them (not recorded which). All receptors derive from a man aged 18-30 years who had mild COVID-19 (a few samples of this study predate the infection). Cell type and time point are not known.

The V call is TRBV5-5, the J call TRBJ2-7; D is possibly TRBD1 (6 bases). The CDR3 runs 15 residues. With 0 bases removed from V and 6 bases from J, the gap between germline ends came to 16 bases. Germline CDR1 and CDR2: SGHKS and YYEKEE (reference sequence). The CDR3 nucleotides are TGTGCCAGCAGCTTGGGAACAGGGTCCGGCGGCGAGCAGTACTTC. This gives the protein CASSLGTGSGGEQYF.

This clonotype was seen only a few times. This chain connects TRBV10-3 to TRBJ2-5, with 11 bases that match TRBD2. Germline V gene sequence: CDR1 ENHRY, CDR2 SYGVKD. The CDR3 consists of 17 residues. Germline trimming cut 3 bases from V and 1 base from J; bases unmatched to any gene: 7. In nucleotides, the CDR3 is TGTGCCATCAGTGATCGCAGACTAGCGGGGAGCCAAGAGACCCAGTACTTC. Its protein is CAISDRRLAGSQETQYF.

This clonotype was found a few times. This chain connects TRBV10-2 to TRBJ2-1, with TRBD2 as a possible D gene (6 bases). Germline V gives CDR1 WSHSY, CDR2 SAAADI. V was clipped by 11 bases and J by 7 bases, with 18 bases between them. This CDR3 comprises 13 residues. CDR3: CAGRIAGGNEQFF. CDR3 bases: TGCGCCGGACGGATCGCTGGGGGGAATGAGCAGTTCTTC.

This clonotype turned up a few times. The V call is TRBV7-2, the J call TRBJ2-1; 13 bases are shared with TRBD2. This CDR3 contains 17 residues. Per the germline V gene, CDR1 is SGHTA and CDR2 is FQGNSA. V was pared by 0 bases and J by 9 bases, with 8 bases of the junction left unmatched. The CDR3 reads CASSLARLAGGSGEQFF. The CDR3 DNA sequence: TGTGCCAGCAGCTTAGCGAGACTAGCGGGGGGCTCTGGTGAGCAGTTCTTC.

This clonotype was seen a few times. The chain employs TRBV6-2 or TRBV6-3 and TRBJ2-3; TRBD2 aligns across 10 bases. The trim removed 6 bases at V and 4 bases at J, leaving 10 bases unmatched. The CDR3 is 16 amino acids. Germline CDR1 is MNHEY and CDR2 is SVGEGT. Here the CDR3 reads CASSPQRGGRPDTQYF. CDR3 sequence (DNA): TGTGCCAGCAGCCCCCAGCGGGGGGGCCGCCCAGATACGCAGTATTTT.

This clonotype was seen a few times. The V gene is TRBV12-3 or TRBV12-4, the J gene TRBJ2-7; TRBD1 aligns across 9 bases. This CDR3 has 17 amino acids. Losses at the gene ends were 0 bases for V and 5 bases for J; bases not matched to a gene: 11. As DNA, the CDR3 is TGTGCCAGCAGTTTAGCCTGGAAGCCGGGACAGGGCCACGAGCAGTACGTC. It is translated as CASSLAWKPGQGHEQYV.

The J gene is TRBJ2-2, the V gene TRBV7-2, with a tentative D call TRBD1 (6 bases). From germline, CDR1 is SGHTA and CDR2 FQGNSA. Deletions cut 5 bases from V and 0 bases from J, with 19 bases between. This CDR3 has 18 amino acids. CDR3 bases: TGTGCCAGCAGCATAAAGCGGCAGGGGCCTACGAACACCGGGGAGCTGTTTTTT. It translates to CASSIKRQGPTNTGELFF.

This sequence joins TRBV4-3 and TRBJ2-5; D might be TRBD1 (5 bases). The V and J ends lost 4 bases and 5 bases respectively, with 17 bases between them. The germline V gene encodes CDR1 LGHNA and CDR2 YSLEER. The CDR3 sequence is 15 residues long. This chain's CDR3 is CASSPLGRVEETQYF. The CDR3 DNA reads TGCGCCAGCAGCCCCCTAGGCAGGGTTGAGGAGACCCAGTACTTC.

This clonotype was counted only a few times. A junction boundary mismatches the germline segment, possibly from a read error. The CDR3 region has the DNA TGCAGCGTAGAAGTCCGGGACAGGGCTACCTACGAGCAGTACTTC. Translated: CSVEVRDRATYEQYF. The V and J genes are TRBV29-1 and TRBJ2-7, with 9 nucleotides matching TRBD1. Germline V gene data show CDR1 as SQVTM and CDR2 as ANQGSEA. The CDR3 spans 15 residues.

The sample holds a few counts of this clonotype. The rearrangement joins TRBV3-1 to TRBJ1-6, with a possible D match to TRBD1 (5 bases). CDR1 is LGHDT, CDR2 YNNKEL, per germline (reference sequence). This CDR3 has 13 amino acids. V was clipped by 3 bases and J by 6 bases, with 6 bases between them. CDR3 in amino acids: CASSQQGNSPLHF. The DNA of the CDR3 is TGTGCCAGCAGCCAGCAGGGTAATTCACCCCTCCACTTT.

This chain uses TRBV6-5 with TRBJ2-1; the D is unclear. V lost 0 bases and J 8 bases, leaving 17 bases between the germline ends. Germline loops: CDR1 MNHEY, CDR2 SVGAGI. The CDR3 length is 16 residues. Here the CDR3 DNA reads TGTGCCAGCAGTTACTCCCAGGCCCGATGGGGTTATGAGCAGTTCTTC. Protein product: CASSYSQARWGYEQFF.

In DNA, the CDR3 is TGCAGTGCCTCAAGGGCAGGGTCTCAGCCCCAGCATTTT. It specifies CSASRAGSQPQHF. The rearrangement links TRBV20-1 to TRBJ1-5; TRBD1 is a possible D gene (5 bases). This CDR3 contains 13 residues. V lost 6 bases to trimming and J lost 6 bases, with 15 bases between them. In germline, CDR1 is DFQATT, CDR2 SNEGSKA (reference sequence).

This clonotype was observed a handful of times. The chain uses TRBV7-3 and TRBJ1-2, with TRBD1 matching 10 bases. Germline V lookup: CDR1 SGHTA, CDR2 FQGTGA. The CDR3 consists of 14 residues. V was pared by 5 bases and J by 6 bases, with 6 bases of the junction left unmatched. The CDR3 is CASSPRQGADGYTF. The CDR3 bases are TGTGCCAGCAGCCCCAGACAGGGGGCAGATGGCTACACCTTC.

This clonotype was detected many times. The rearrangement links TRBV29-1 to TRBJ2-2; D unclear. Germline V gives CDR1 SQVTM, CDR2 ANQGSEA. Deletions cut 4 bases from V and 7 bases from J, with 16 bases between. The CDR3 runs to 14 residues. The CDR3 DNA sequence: TGCAGCGTTGGCCCCCTAGAGAGCTACGGGGAGCTGTTTTTT. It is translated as CSVGPLESYGELFF.